A selection of T cell receptor beta chains follows, all from one sample in a study of OX40 agonist ivuxolimab in advanced cancers. TCRdb's copy holds only in-frame clones and misses some; the assay was immunoSEQ multiplex PCR. Of about 80,000 clones listed, 84% are singletons. The sequenced sample was CD4+ or CD8+ T cells sorted from blood, obtained in a trial of the OX40 agonist ivuxolimab. These receptor sequences come from an adult with an advanced solid tumor such as melanoma, head and neck, liver or kidney cancer. Both conserved end residues are part of each CDR3. D genes are given only for firm matches. Expanded clones are given a class, and other clones once, few, many or no size at all.

TGTGCCAGCAGTTCACCGGGACAGGGCTATGGCTACACCTTC	CASSSPGQGYGYTF	14	-	TRBJ1-2	TRBV28	TRBD1
TGTGCCAGCAGTGGACAGACAACTAATGAAAAACTGTTTTTT	CASSGQTTNEKLFF	14	-	TRBJ1-4	TRBV6-1	-
TGTGCCAGCAGCTTAGTTCGGACAGGGATAAACGAGCAGTACTTC	CASSLVRTGINEQYF	15	-	TRBJ2-7	TRBV11-2	TRBD1
TGCGCCAGCAGCTTGGGACAGGGGGCCGGCAATGAGCAGTTCTTC	CASSLGQGAGNEQFF	15	-	TRBJ2-1	TRBV5-1	TRBD1
TGTGCCAGCAGTGTAGGGCTGGCCGGGGAGCTGTTTTTT	CASSVGLAGELFF	13	-	TRBJ2-2	TRBV6-5	-
TGTGCATCACAAAGTCGGGCCAACGTCCTGACTTTC	CASQSRANVLTF	12	-	TRBJ2-6	TRBV19	-
TGTGCCAGCAGTAGGGGACAGGGGCAAAATGGCTACACCTTC	CASSRGQGQNGYTF	14	-	TRBJ1-2	TRBV2	TRBD1
TGTGCCAGCAGCTTTGGTACAGGGGGTCGAACTGAAGCTTTCTTT	CASSFGTGGRTEAFF	15	-	TRBJ1-1	TRBV5-6	TRBD1
TGTGCCAGCTCACCCACTTCGATTCAAGGAAGCTCTAATGAAAAACTGTTTTTT	CASSPTSIQGSSNEKLFF	18	-	TRBJ1-4	TRBV18	-
TGTGCCAGCAGCTTAGGACTATTGAATGAGCAGTTCTTC	CASSLGLLNEQFF	13	-	TRBJ2-1	TRBV11-2	-
TGTGCCAGCTCACCAACAGGGGAACGGAGCAATCAGCCCCAGCATTTT	CASSPTGERSNQPQHF	16	once	TRBJ1-5	TRBV18	TRBD1
TGTGCCAGCAAGGGAAGTAGCTATGGCTACACCTTC	CASKGSSYGYTF	12	few	TRBJ1-2	TRBV2	-
TGTGCCACCCTAAGCCTAAAAAGCGGGAGGACCTACAATGAGCAGTTCTTC	CATLSLKSGRTYNEQFF	17	-	TRBJ2-1	TRBV7-6	TRBD2
TGTGCCAGCAGCGCCGGGGGGGCCGTCTACGAGCAGTACTTC	CASSAGGAVYEQYF	14	-	TRBJ2-7	TRBV7-2	TRBD2
TGTGCCAGCAGCCCAATCAATACCAACGTCCTGACTTTC	CASSPINTNVLTF	13	-	TRBJ2-6	TRBV11-2	-
TGTGCCAGCAGTGAGGGCGGCGGCTCTTACTATGGCTACACCTTC	CASSEGGGSYYGYTF	15	once	TRBJ1-2	TRBV2	-
TGTGCCAGTCATACAGGGGTGAAGGAAAAACTGTTTTTT	CASHTGVKEKLFF	13	-	TRBJ1-4	TRBV25-1	TRBD1
TGTGCCAGCAGCTCCAATAGGGGCGGGGAGACCCAGTACTTC	CASSSNRGGETQYF	14	-	TRBJ2-5	TRBV5-6	-
TGTGCCAGCAGTTCCGACAGGGGGGTGGGAGAGCCCCAGCATTTT	CASSSDRGVGEPQHF	15	-	TRBJ1-5	TRBV5-6	TRBD1
TGTGCCAGCAGCTTTCCGGGACAGCCTAATGAAAAACTGTTTTTT	CASSFPGQPNEKLFF	15	once	TRBJ1-4	TRBV5-6	TRBD1
TGTGCCAGCAGCTCCTCCCTGGGGCCGAACACCGGGGAGCTGTTTTTT	CASSSSLGPNTGELFF	16	-	TRBJ2-2	TRBV7-2	-
TGCGCCAGCAGCCAAGATGGACAGGGGGCGGGCGAGCAGTACTTC	CASSQDGQGAGEQYF	15	-	TRBJ2-7	TRBV4-3	TRBD1
TGCAGCGTAGACGGACAGGGGAACACCGGGGAGCTGTTTTTT	CSVDGQGNTGELFF	14	-	TRBJ2-2	TRBV29-1	TRBD1
TGTGCCAGCAGTGAACAGTCTGGGGGCCAGTTCTTC	CASSEQSGGQFF	12	few	TRBJ2-1	TRBV2	-